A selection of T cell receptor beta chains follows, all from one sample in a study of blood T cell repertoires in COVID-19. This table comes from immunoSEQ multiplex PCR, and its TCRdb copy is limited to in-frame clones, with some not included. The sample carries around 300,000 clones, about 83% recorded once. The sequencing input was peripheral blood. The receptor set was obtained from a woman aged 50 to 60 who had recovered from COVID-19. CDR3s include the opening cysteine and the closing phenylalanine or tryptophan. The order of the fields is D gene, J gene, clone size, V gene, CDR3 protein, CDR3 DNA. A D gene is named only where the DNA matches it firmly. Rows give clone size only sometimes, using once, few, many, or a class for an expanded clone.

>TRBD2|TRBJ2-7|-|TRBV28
CASSLGTSGSHEQYF
TGTGCCAGCAGTTTAGGGACTAGCGGGAGTCACGAGCAGTACTTC
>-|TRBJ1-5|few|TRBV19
CASSIWWGDNQPQHF
TGTGCCAGTAGTATTTGGTGGGGAGACAATCAGCCCCAGCATTTT
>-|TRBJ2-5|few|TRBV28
CASSSPSGGEETQYF
TGTGCCAGCAGTTCTCCCTCTGGAGGAGAAGAGACCCAGTACTTC
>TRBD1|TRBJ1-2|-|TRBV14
CASSPGRGLGYTF
TGTGCCAGCAGCCCAGGAAGGGGGCTCGGCTACACCTTC
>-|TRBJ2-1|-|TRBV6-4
CASSPKTDRPYNEQFF
TGTGCCAGCAGTCCTAAAACGGACAGACCCTACAATGAGCAGTTCTTC
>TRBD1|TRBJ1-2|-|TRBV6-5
CASSPPDRPYGYTF
TGTGCCAGCAGTCCCCCGGACAGGCCCTATGGCTACACCTTC
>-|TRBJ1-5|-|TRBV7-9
CASSPLEGGRNQPQHF
TGTGCCAGCAGCCCCTTGGAGGGAGGACGCAATCAGCCCCAGCATTTT
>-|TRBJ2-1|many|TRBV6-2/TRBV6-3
CASSNMGSGNEQFF
TGTGCCAGCAGCAACATGGGGAGCGGCAATGAGCAGTTCTTC
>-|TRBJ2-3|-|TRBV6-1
CASSEGQLWVDTQYF
TGTGCCAGCAGTGAGGGGCAGCTTTGGGTAGATACGCAGTATTTT
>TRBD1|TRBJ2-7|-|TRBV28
CASSSTGTGTYEQYF
TGTGCCAGCAGTTCGACCGGGACAGGGACCTACGAGCAGTACTTC
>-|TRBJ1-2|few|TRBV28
CASMREAMGYGYTF
TGTGCCAGCATGCGGGAGGCCATGGGGTATGGCTACACCTTC